The clone carrying this T cell receptor (beta chain) was found a few times. Its antigen remains unidentified. Construction of the TCRbeta library involved unique molecular identifiers. TCRdb re-called the PCR reads through MiXCR, storing one row per CDR3 protein. The profile shows more than 2,500 distinct CDR3 sequences, roughly 30% of them singletons. J gave up 2 bases and V 6 bases, and 9 bases lay outside the gene matches. CDR3 length: 17 residues. Germline V gene data show CDR1 as LGHNA and CDR2 as YSLEER. This sample was included in a study of T-cell reconstitution after alpha-beta-depleted transplantation in children. Study-level results: As was reported, about two months after transplant, alpha-beta T cells came from several hundred expanded graft clones. A year had passed since transplant, and T-cell counts and diversity by then came mostly from newly produced T cells. High day-60 TCRbeta diversity in some patients came from surviving recipient T cells and thymic progenitors.

The sample consisted of PBMCs, mostly from graft donor cells, taken 60 days after TCRalphabeta/CD19-depleted stem cell transplant. This receptor was taken from a male patient aged 2-15 years who had a stem cell transplant for acute myeloid leukemia, so the T cells may come from the graft donor. The J gene is TRBJ2-6, the V gene TRBV4-3; TRBD1 matches at 8 bases. CDR3 in amino acids: CASRAGTGSTGANVLTF. CDR3 DNA sequence: TGCGCCAGCAGGGCCGGGACAGGCTCGACTGGGGCCAACGTCCTGACTTTC.